Reported below is one TCR beta chain. Its specificity is unknown. The CDR3 runs 14 residues. Germline lookup yields CDR1 GTSNPN and CDR2 SVGIG (reference sequence). With 3 bases clipped from V and 1 base from J, the junction kept 4 bases outside the gene matches. This entry is derived from a study of cytomegalovirus exposure and HLA in healthy donors. The PCR ran on 60 Vbeta and 13 Jbeta primers. Using immunoSEQ multiplex PCR, the repertoire was profiled, and TCRdb retains in-frame clones only, with some absent. The sample has about 140,000 clones; 78% are singletons. Findings and limits, study-wide: Later analysis identified a missense DCLRE1C variant that was linked to TCR beta V- and J-gene trimming.

Healthy bone marrow donors made up the donors. The receptor was derived from a female donor in good health and CMV-seronegative. Sample: PBMCs. The rearrangement uses TRBV30 and TRBJ2-3; TRBD1 matches 7 bases. The CDR3 sequence is CAWRRGLGTDTQYF. The CDR3 coding sequence is TGTGCCTGGAGAAGGGGGCTCGGCACAGATACGCAGTATTTT.